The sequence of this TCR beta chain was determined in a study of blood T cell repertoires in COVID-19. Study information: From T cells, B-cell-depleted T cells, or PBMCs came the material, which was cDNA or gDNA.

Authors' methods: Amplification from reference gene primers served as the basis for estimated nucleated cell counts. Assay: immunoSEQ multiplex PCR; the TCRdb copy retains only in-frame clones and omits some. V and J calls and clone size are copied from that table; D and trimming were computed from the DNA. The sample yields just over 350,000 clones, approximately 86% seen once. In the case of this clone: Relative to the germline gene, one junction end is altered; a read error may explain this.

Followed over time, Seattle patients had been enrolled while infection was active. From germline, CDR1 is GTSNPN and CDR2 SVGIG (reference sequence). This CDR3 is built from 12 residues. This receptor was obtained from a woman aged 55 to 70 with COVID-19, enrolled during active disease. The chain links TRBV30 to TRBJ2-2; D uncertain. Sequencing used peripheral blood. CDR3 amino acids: CDPPANTGELFF. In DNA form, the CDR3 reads TGCGATCCCCCGGCGAACACCGGGGAGCTGTTTTTT.